This T cell receptor beta chain was sequenced during a study of T-cell reconstitution after alpha-beta-depleted transplantation in children. This CDR3 has 19 amino acids. Unmatched junction bases numbered 12, after V lost 2 bases and J lost 2 bases. Preparing the TCRbeta library involved the use of unique molecular identifiers. TCRdb processed the PCR reads anew with MiXCR; each CDR3 protein has one entry. Altogether 240,000 or so distinct CDR3 sequences are present, 9.5% to 15% being singletons, with the ten largest covering over 2%. This rearrangement joins TRBV12-3 or TRBV12-4 to TRBJ1-5; 10 nucleotides align to TRBD1. The input for sequencing was PBMCs from the stem cell graft donor, taken from the stem cell graft. This TCR was recovered from a human donor who donated a stem cell graft to a child with acute lymphoblastic leukemia. This CDR3 reads CASSLSGTGVPYGNQPQHF. DNA of the CDR3: TGTGCCAGCAGTTTAAGCGGGACAGGGGTGCCTTACGGCAATCAGCCCCAGCATTTT.